The clone carrying this T cell receptor beta chain was seen a handful of times. Its antigen is currently unknown. Looked up from germline, CDR1 is SGHKS and CDR2 is YYEKEE (reference sequence). V dropped 4 bases and J dropped 0 bases, with 11 bases sitting between them. The CDR3 has 15 residues. Data came from immunoSEQ multiplex PCR; TCRdb stores just in-frame clones and leaves some out. The table records 120,000 or so clones, around 85% of them present only once. This record belongs to a study of T cell responses to AZD1222 COVID-19 vaccine. The study's findings and limits: Following two doses of AZD1222, Spike-specific TCR breadth and depth rose. Repertoire samples came only from after the peak T cell response. Clonal diversity may have been underestimated in mostly white British donors.

This specimen consisted of peripheral blood, obtained on day 0 of AZD1222 vaccination. The gene calls are TRBV5-5 and TRBJ1-5, with D possibly being TRBD1 (6 bases). The clonotype comes from an adult in good health. The CDR3 spells CASSPGGHSNQPQHF. The CDR3 coding sequence is TGTGCCAGCAGCCCGGGGGGCCATAGCAATCAGCCCCAGCATTTT.